The rows below give T cell receptor beta chains drawn from one sample of a study of blood T cell repertoires in COVID-19. Produced via immunoSEQ multiplex PCR; TCRdb's table is partial and in-frame only. This table has roughly 80,000 clones, approximately 76% appearing once. Sequenced input: peripheral blood. These receptor sequences come from a man between 65 and 80 years old with active or convalescent COVID-19. The CDR3 runs from the conserved cysteine through the conserved F or W. The order of the fields is V gene, clone size, CDR3 length, D gene, J gene, CDR3 DNA, CDR3 protein. D genes are given only for firm matches. Part of the rows lack a size; the others show once, few, many or a class for expanded clones.

V: TRBV7-9; size: .; length: 14; D: TRBD1; J: TRBJ1-2; DNA: TGTGCCAGCAGCTGGGACAGGGCTAACTATGGCTACACCTTC; CDR3: CASSWDRANYGYTF
V: TRBV11-2; size: few; length: 15; D: .; J: TRBJ2-5; DNA: TGTGCCAGCAGCTTAGTCGGGGGGCGCTTAGAGACCCAGTACTTC; CDR3: CASSLVGGRLETQYF
V: TRBV10-1; size: .; length: 12; D: TRBD2; J: TRBJ2-5; DNA: TGCGCCAGGACTAGCGGGGGTGAGACCCAGTACTTC; CDR3: CARTSGGETQYF
V: TRBV6-5; size: .; length: 15; D: TRBD2; J: TRBJ2-2; DNA: TGTGCCAGCAGCCCCGGACTAGCAGGCACCGGGGAGCTGTTTTTT; CDR3: CASSPGLAGTGELFF
V: TRBV7-2; size: .; length: 15; D: TRBD1; J: TRBJ2-7; DNA: TGTGCCAGCAGCTCCATACAGGGGGCGAGTTACGAGCAGTACTTC; CDR3: CASSSIQGASYEQYF
V: TRBV7-9; size: few; length: 14; D: TRBD1; J: TRBJ1-4; DNA: TGTGCCAGCAGGGATACCGGGACAGAACGAAAACTGTTTTTT; CDR3: CASRDTGTERKLFF
V: TRBV24-1; size: .; length: 16; D: .; J: TRBJ1-5; DNA: TGTGCCACCAGTGATTTACAGAGGGGGGGGGATCAGCCCCAGCATTTT; CDR3: CATSDLQRGGDQPQHF
V: TRBV2; size: .; length: 14; D: TRBD1; J: TRBJ1-5; DNA: TGTGCCAGCAGCTTAGGGGACAGGGGGCAGCCCCAGCATTTT; CDR3: CASSLGDRGQPQHF
V: TRBV3-1/TRBV3-2; size: once; length: 14; D: .; J: TRBJ2-2; DNA: TGTGCCAGCAGGATTAGTAAATACACCGGGGAGCTGTTTTTT; CDR3: CASRISKYTGELFF
V: TRBV11-2; size: .; length: 15; D: TRBD2; J: TRBJ2-3; DNA: TGTGCCAGCAGCCGACTAGCGGGGGGCGCGGATACGCAGTATTTT; CDR3: CASSRLAGGADTQYF
V: TRBV24-1; size: .; length: 13; D: .; J: TRBJ2-1; DNA: TGTGCCACCAGTAGCGCCCCCCGGGTTGGGCAGTTCTTC; CDR3: CATSSAPRVGQFF
V: TRBV7-2; size: .; length: 14; D: TRBD2; J: TRBJ2-2; DNA: TGTGCCAGCAGCCGGGGGGGCCGCACCGGGGAGCTGTTTTTT; CDR3: CASSRGGRTGELFF
V: TRBV28; size: .; length: 15; D: .; J: TRBJ2-2; DNA: TGTGCCAGCCCACCGGGACATCCGAACACCGGGGAGCTGTTTTTT; CDR3: CASPPGHPNTGELFF
V: TRBV2; size: once; length: 14; D: .; J: TRBJ2-3; DNA: TGTGCCAGCATGGGGGGGCTTGGCACAGATACGCAGTATTTT; CDR3: CASMGGLGTDTQYF
V: TRBV3-1/TRBV3-2; size: .; length: 14; D: .; J: TRBJ2-1; DNA: TGTGCCAGCAGCCAACAGCTAGCGAGGGCTGAGCAGTTCTTC; CDR3: CASSQQLARAEQFF
V: TRBV6-1; size: .; length: 14; D: .; J: TRBJ2-1; DNA: TGTGCCAGCAGTGAAGGCGCAGGGGGGTATGAGCAGTTCTTC; CDR3: CASSEGAGGYEQFF
V: TRBV11-2; size: .; length: 13; D: TRBD1; J: TRBJ2-5; DNA: TGTGCCAGCAGCACCAGGGGGCTAGAGACCCAGTACTTC; CDR3: CASSTRGLETQYF
V: TRBV7-9; size: .; length: 14; D: .; J: TRBJ1-3; DNA: TGTGCCAGCAGCTTTTCGGTCTCTGGAAACACCATATATTTT; CDR3: CASSFSVSGNTIYF
V: TRBV20-1; size: .; length: 14; D: TRBD2; J: TRBJ2-5; DNA: TGCAGTGCTAGTCTCACTAGCGGGGAAGAGACCCAGTACTTC; CDR3: CSASLTSGEETQYF
V: TRBV4-2; size: .; length: 15; D: .; J: TRBJ1-1; DNA: TGTGCCAGCAGCCAAGAACAGACCAGGGGCGCAAAGGCTTTCTTT; CDR3: CASSQEQTRGAKAFF
V: TRBV28; size: .; length: 12; D: TRBD1; J: TRBJ1-2; DNA: TGTGCCAGCAGTTTGTGGACAGGGCGCTACACCTTC; CDR3: CASSLWTGRYTF
V: TRBV5-1; size: many; length: 14; D: .; J: TRBJ2-1; DNA: TGCGCCAGCAGCTTGGAAGGGAGACACAATGAGCAGTTCTTC; CDR3: CASSLEGRHNEQFF
V: TRBV13; size: .; length: 15; D: TRBD1; J: TRBJ1-3; DNA: TGTGCCAGCAGCTCGCCGGGGACAGGATCGAACACCATATATTTT; CDR3: CASSSPGTGSNTIYF
V: TRBV28; size: .; length: 13; D: .; J: TRBJ2-5; DNA: TGTGCCAGCAGGAAACAGGGTGTAGAGACCCAGTACTTC; CDR3: CASRKQGVETQYF
V: TRBV29-1; size: .; length: 13; D: .; J: TRBJ1-5; DNA: TGCAGCGTTGCGGGGGTGGGCAATCAGCCCCAGCATTTT; CDR3: CSVAGVGNQPQHF
V: TRBV6-5; size: .; length: 12; D: .; J: TRBJ2-3; DNA: TGTGCCATTAGGGGGTCCGCAGATACGCAGTATTTT; CDR3: CAIRGSADTQYF
V: TRBV18; size: .; length: 15; D: .; J: TRBJ1-6; DNA: TGTGCCAGCTCACCACCGGGAGTATCGGTTTCACCCCTCCACTTT; CDR3: CASSPPGVSVSPLHF
V: TRBV6-1; size: .; length: 14; D: .; J: TRBJ1-2; DNA: TGTGCCAGCAGTGAAGGTAGGCGGAGCTATGGCTACACCTTC; CDR3: CASSEGRRSYGYTF
V: TRBV2; size: .; length: 14; D: TRBD1; J: TRBJ2-1; DNA: TGTGCCAGCTTCGTGGACGGGACAGTTTGGGAGCAGTTCTTC; CDR3: CASFVDGTVWEQFF
V: TRBV5-5; size: .; length: 16; D: TRBD1; J: TRBJ2-3; DNA: TGTGCCAGCAGGGCAGGGGGCCCCTCTTTCACAGATACGCAGTATTTT; CDR3: CASRAGGPSFTDTQYF
V: TRBV7-3; size: few; length: 16; D: TRBD2; J: TRBJ2-2; DNA: TGTGCCAGCAGCTATAGCGGGGGCGGGGGACCCGGGGAGCTGTTTTTT; CDR3: CASSYSGGGGPGELFF
V: TRBV19; size: .; length: 15; D: .; J: TRBJ1-6; DNA: TGTGCCAGTAGTATCGAAGAACAGTCTAATTCACCCCTCCACTTT; CDR3: CASSIEEQSNSPLHF
V: TRBV7-9; size: once; length: 11; D: .; J: TRBJ2-7; DNA: TGTGCCACGATGGAGAACTACGAGCAGTACTTC; CDR3: CATMENYEQYF
V: TRBV5-5; size: .; length: 14; D: .; J: TRBJ2-3; DNA: TGTGCCAGCAGCTTGGAGGCAGGCGATATGGCCCAGTATTTT; CDR3: CASSLEAGDMAQYF
V: TRBV5-5; size: once; length: 11; D: .; J: TRBJ1-2; DNA: TGTGCCAGCAGCTACAAAAGAGGCTACACCTTC; CDR3: CASSYKRGYTF
V: TRBV28; size: .; length: 15; D: .; J: TRBJ1-5; DNA: TGTGCCAGCAGTTCGCGGGGTTGGAGCAATCAGCCCCAGCATTTT; CDR3: CASSSRGWSNQPQHF
V: TRBV27; size: .; length: 13; D: TRBD2; J: TRBJ2-7; DNA: TGTGCCAGCAGTTTGGCGGGGGTCTACGAGCAGTACTTC; CDR3: CASSLAGVYEQYF
V: TRBV5-1; size: many; length: 15; D: TRBD1; J: TRBJ1-5; DNA: TGCGCCAGCAGCTTGGGGGACAGGGTCGGGCAGCCCCAGCATTTT; CDR3: CASSLGDRVGQPQHF
V: TRBV2; size: .; length: 15; D: .; J: TRBJ1-3; DNA: TGTGCCAGCAAGCAGGGAATCGCCTCTGGAAACACCATATATTTT; CDR3: CASKQGIASGNTIYF
V: TRBV5-6; size: .; length: 18; D: .; J: TRBJ1-2; DNA: TGTGCCAGCAGTTTGGCGCCGATGATGGGGGCCTCTATCTATGGCTACACCTTC; CDR3: CASSLAPMMGASIYGYTF
V: TRBV7-9; size: once; length: 12; D: .; J: TRBJ1-1; DNA: TGTGCCAGCAGCTTGCCGGGTGCGGTAGCTTTCTTT; CDR3: CASSLPGAVAFF
V: TRBV18; size: .; length: 18; D: TRBD2; J: TRBJ2-2; DNA: TGTGCCAGCTCACCGCCCACTAGCGGGGGCCCGAACACCGGGGAGCTGTTTTTT; CDR3: CASSPPTSGGPNTGELFF
V: TRBV2; size: .; length: 12; D: .; J: TRBJ1-2; DNA: TGTGCCAGCGACAGCACTAACTATGGCTACACCTTC; CDR3: CASDSTNYGYTF
V: TRBV14; size: .; length: 14; D: .; J: TRBJ1-3; DNA: TGTGCCAGCAGCCCCGGGGGGTTCGGAAACACCATATATTTT; CDR3: CASSPGGFGNTIYF
V: TRBV28; size: .; length: 18; D: .; J: TRBJ1-3; DNA: TGTGCCAGCAGACCAACAGGAATAAAACTTAGCTCTGGAAACACCATATATTTT; CDR3: CASRPTGIKLSSGNTIYF
V: TRBV5-5; size: .; length: 13; D: .; J: TRBJ1-2; DNA: TGTGCCAGCAGTGAGGGAAGGAACTATGGCTACACCTTC; CDR3: CASSEGRNYGYTF
V: TRBV5-4; size: .; length: 15; D: TRBD1; J: TRBJ2-2; DNA: TGTGCCAGCAGCTGGACACAGGGGGTCACCGGGGAGCTGTTTTTT; CDR3: CASSWTQGVTGELFF
V: TRBV24-1; size: .; length: 12; D: .; J: TRBJ1-2; DNA: TGTGCCACCAGTGATTTCAGCTATGGCTACACCTTC; CDR3: CATSDFSYGYTF